Following are 11 T cell receptor beta chains from one sample sequenced in a study of blood T cell repertoires in COVID-19. Sequencing used immunoSEQ multiplex PCR; TCRdb keeps in-frame clones, though not all of them. The sample consists of roughly 100,000 clones, 85% of them appearing once. Sequences were obtained from peripheral blood. All receptors derive from a middle-aged man with acute or convalescent COVID-19.

This clone appeared a single time. The chain is built from TRBV11-3 and TRBJ2-1; 8 nucleotides align to TRBD1. Germline V lookup: CDR1 SGHNT, CDR2 YENEEA. There are 13 residues in the CDR3. V shed 3 bases, J shed 8 bases, and the junction held 3 bases outside the gene matches. CDR3 DNA: TGTGCCAGCAGCTTCTCAGGGGGCTATGAGCAGTTCTTC. Translated: CASSFSGGYEQFF. Supplemented by reference TRBV11-3 and TRBJ2-1, the full variable domain reads EAGVVQSPRYKIIEKKQPVAFWCNPISGHNTLYWYLQNLGQGPELLIRYENEEAVDDSQLPKDRFSAERLKGVDSTLKIQPAELGDSAVYLCASSFSGGYEQFFGPGTRLTVL.

The CDR3 DNA reads as TGTGCCAGCAGCCGGAGGGACAGTAACACCGGGGAGCTGTTTTTT. Its protein is CASSRRDSNTGELFF. This sequence joins TRBV5-4 and TRBJ2-2, with D possibly being TRBD1 (7 bases). The V gene's germline CDR1 is SGHNT and CDR2 YYREEE (reference sequence). The CDR3 is made up of 15 amino acids. V was clipped by 4 bases and J by 2 bases, with 12 bases between them. The full variable domain, rest sourced from reference TRBV5-4 and TRBJ2-2, is ETGVTQSPTHLIKTRGQQVTLRCSSQSGHNTVSWYQQALGQGPQFIFQYYREEENGRGNFPPRFSGLQFPNYSSELNVNALELDDSALYLCASSRRDSNTGELFFGEGSRLTVL.

The chain recombines TRBV5-1 with TRBJ2-7, with D possibly matching TRBD1 (5 bases). In germline, CDR1 is SGHRS, CDR2 YFSETQ. V lost 0 bases and J lost 7, with 5 bases in between. The CDR3 totals 11 residues. CDR3 DNA: TGCGCCAGCAGCTTGGACAGGGAGCAGTACTTC. It encodes CASSLDREQYF.

The genes are TRBV6-5 and TRBJ1-4; 7 bases match TRBD1. Germline CDR1 MNHEY, CDR2 SVGAGI. The junction had 6 bases not matched to a gene; V was cut back by 4 bases and J by 7 bases. This CDR3 spans 14 amino acids. This CDR3 is CASSSRDSTEKLFF. CDR3 sequence (DNA): TGTGCCAGCAGTTCCCGGGACAGTACTGAAAAACTGTTTTTT.

The V call is TRBV11-2, the J call TRBJ2-3, with D perhaps TRBD2 (7 bases). The germline CDR1 and CDR2 sequences are SGHAT and FQNNGV. The CDR3 is 15 amino acids. Trimming cost V 2 bases and J 4 bases, with 13 bases left between them. For the CDR3, the DNA is TGTGCCAGCAGCTTATCGCCGGGGGGCGCAGATACGCAGTATTTT. Translated, it gives CASSLSPGGADTQYF.

DNA for the CDR3: TGTGCCAGCTCACCACCGGGAGCACAGGGATACAATGAGCAGTTCTTC. As protein: CASSPPGAQGYNEQFF. The gene calls are TRBV18 and TRBJ2-1; D possibly corresponds to TRBD1 (6 bases). Looked up from germline, CDR1 is KGHSH and CDR2 is LQKENI. V shed 0 bases and J shed 4 bases, with 13 bases lying between them. The CDR3 has 16 residues.

This clone has just one count. The rearrangement links TRBV4-1 to TRBJ2-3, with D tentatively TRBD1 (6 bases). Trimming removed 8 bases at V and 0 bases at J, with 15 bases between. The CDR3 sequence is 15 residues long. Looked up from germline, CDR1 is MGHRA and CDR2 is YSYEKL. In DNA form, the CDR3 reads TGCGCCAGCGGGGACAAGGACCCAAGCACAGATACGCAGTATTTT. Amino acid sequence: CASGDKDPSTDTQYF.

This clone has a handful of counts. J is TRBJ1-5 and V is TRBV7-9; TRBD1 matches 8 bases. Germline-derived CDR1 and CDR2 are SEHNR and FQNEAQ (reference sequence). V dropped 3 bases and J dropped 5; count of bases not matched to a gene: 12. The CDR3 consists of 17 residues. The CDR3 region is CASSFSLGQGRDQPQHF. DNA for the CDR3: TGTGCCAGCAGCTTTTCGTTAGGACAGGGCCGGGATCAGCCCCAGCATTTT.

This clone was detected only a few times. CDR3 loop: CASSSPGQGSLEQYF. Written as DNA, the CDR3 is TGTGCCAGCAGTTCTCCGGGACAGGGGTCTTTGGAGCAGTACTTC. The V and J genes are TRBV28 and TRBJ2-7; 10 nucleotides line up with TRBD1. The CDR3 loop spans 15 amino acids. Germline V gene lookup returns CDR1 MDHEN and CDR2 SYDVKM. V lost 4 bases to trimming and J lost 7 bases; unmatched junction nucleotides: 10.

The V and J genes are TRBV6-5 and TRBJ2-2; D may be TRBD2 (5 bases). There are 14 residues in the CDR3. The V end was cut by 7 bases, the J end by 0 bases, with 9 bases between. The germline CDR1 and CDR2 sequences are MNHEY and SVGAGI. CDR3: CASTGRPNTGELFF. The CDR3 DNA sequence: TGTGCCAGCACGGGGAGACCGAACACCGGGGAGCTGTTTTTT.

The rearrangement uses TRBV6-5 and TRBJ1-4; weak D call: TRBD1 (6 bases). This CDR3 contains 15 residues. Trimming stripped 4 bases from V and 4 bases from J, with 13 bases between. Germline CDR1 MNHEY, CDR2 SVGAGI. CDR3 in DNA: TGTGCCAGCAGTTCTCGGGGACAAATTAATGAAAAACTGTTTTTT. Translation: CASSSRGQINEKLFF.